A single sample is the source of the 31 T cell receptor beta chains below, sequenced in a study of cytomegalovirus exposure and HLA in healthy donors. 13 Jbeta primers and 60 Vbeta primers were used for the PCR. The data were produced by immunoSEQ multiplex PCR, yet TCRdb's version contains in-frame clones alone and is incomplete. This sample has about 160,000 clones; roughly three quarters occur once, and the top ten carry roughly 10%. Sequences were obtained from PBMCs. All receptors come from a young man in good health and CMV-seropositive.

The V and J genes are TRBV7-9 and TRBJ1-6, with D tentatively TRBD1 (5 bases). Germline-derived CDR1 and CDR2 are SEHNR and FQNEAQ (reference sequence). V dropped 1 base and J dropped 6 bases, with 10 bases sitting between them. The CDR3 contains 15 residues. The CDR3 loop is CASSLGGPFNSPLHF. The CDR3 nucleotides are TGTGCCAGCAGCTTAGGGGGCCCGTTTAATTCACCCCTCCACTTT.

The V and J genes are TRBV11-3 and TRBJ2-7; 7 bases match TRBD1. CDR1 SGHNT and CDR2 YENEEA come from the germline V gene. J lost 2 bases, V lost 5 bases, and 9 bases had no gene match. This CDR3 is 15 amino acids long. CDR3 sequence reads: CASSPRQGQPYEQYF. DNA for the CDR3: TGTGCCAGCAGCCCTAGACAGGGCCAACCCTACGAGCAGTACTTC. The full variable domain, rest sourced from reference TRBV11-3 and TRBJ2-7, is EAGVVQSPRYKIIEKKQPVAFWCNPISGHNTLYWYLQNLGQGPELLIRYENEEAVDDSQLPKDRFSAERLKGVDSTLKIQPAELGDSAVYLCASSPRQGQPYEQYFGPGTRLTVT.

CDR3 nucleotides: TGTGCCAGCAGTAAAACAGGTTACACTGAAGCTTTCTTT. It translates to CASSKTGYTEAFF. The chain has TRBV7-2 and TRBJ1-1, with D possibly being TRBD1 (5 bases). Germline values: CDR1 SGHTA, CDR2 FQGNSA. The CDR3 has 13 residues. Trimming stripped 6 bases from V and 3 bases from J, with 11 bases between.

This CDR3 reads CASSLGGWEKLFF. CDR3 nucleotide sequence: TGTGCCAGCAGCTTAGGGGGCTGGGAAAAACTGTTTTTT. J is TRBJ1-4 and V is TRBV7-2, with D possibly TRBD1 on 5 matching bases. The CDR3 sequence is 13 residues long. Trimming took off 1 base at V and 8 bases at J, with 8 bases between the two ends. The germline V gene has CDR1 SGHTA and CDR2 FQGNSA. The entire variable domain, with the rest obtained from reference TRBV7-2 and TRBJ1-4, is as follows: GAGVSQSPSNKVTEKGKDVELRCDPISGHTALYWYRQSLGQGLEFLIYFQGNSAPDKSGLPSDRFSAERTGGSVSTLTIQRTQQEDSAVYLCASSLGGWEKLFFGSGTQLSVL.

The rearrangement links TRBV9 to TRBJ1-1; D is possibly TRBD1 (6 bases). The V gene's germline CDR1 is SGDLS and CDR2 YYNGEE. Trimming took off 0 bases at V and 7 bases at J, with 16 bases between the two ends. This CDR3 is built from 15 residues. The CDR3 coding sequence is TGTGCCAGCAGCGTAGGTGCGATAGGGGGTGTTGAAGCTTTCTTT. Translating gives CASSVGAIGGVEAFF.

This clone was detected only a few times. V and J are TRBV7-2 and TRBJ2-5; 7 nucleotides agree with TRBD1. CDR1 and CDR2 from the germline V gene are SGHTA and FQGNSA. The CDR3 loop spans 16 amino acids. The trim removed 3 bases at V and 1 base at J, leaving 8 bases unmatched. CDR3 sequence: CASSLALGQPQETQYF. CDR3 nucleotide sequence: TGTGCCAGCAGCTTGGCCCTGGGACAGCCCCAAGAGACCCAGTACTTC.

This rearrangement joins TRBV4-2 to TRBJ1-5; D gene ambiguous. The CDR3 is made up of 15 amino acids. Germline lookup yields CDR1 LGHNA and CDR2 YNFKEQ. V was trimmed by 4 bases and J by 0 bases, leaving 10 bases between them. Written as DNA, the CDR3 is TGTGCCAGCAGCCGCTACAGAGCTAGCAATCAGCCCCAGCATTTT. Residues: CASSRYRASNQPQHF.

The J gene is TRBJ1-5, the V gene TRBV10-3, with TRBD1 as a possible D gene (6 bases). The germline V and J ends were trimmed by 5 bases and 6 bases, with 8 bases remaining between them. This CDR3 comprises 12 residues. In germline, CDR1 is ENHRY, CDR2 SYGVKD. The CDR3 reads CAISQGPQPQHF. The CDR3 nucleotides read TGTGCCATCAGTCAGGGGCCTCAGCCCCAGCATTTT.

The chain combines TRBV7-9 with TRBJ2-1, with TRBD2 identical over 8 bases. The V gene's germline CDR1 is SEHNR and CDR2 FQNEAQ (reference sequence). The V gene end was trimmed by 6 bases and the J gene end by 2 bases; junction bases not matched to a gene: 6. This CDR3 spans 15 amino acids. The CDR3 region has the DNA TGTGCCAGCAGTTCCAGCGGGGGAGCCTACAATGAGCAGTTCTTC. Residues: CASSSSGGAYNEQFF. The variable domain in full, with the rest retrieved from reference TRBV7-9 and TRBJ2-1, is DTGVSQNPRHKITKRGQNVTFRCDPISEHNRLYWYRQTLGQGPEFLTYFQNEAQLEKSRLLSDRFSAERPKGSFSTLEIQRTEQGDSAMYLCASSSSGGAYNEQFFGPGTRLTVL.

The chain couples TRBV10-3 to TRBJ1-6; the D gene is possibly TRBD1 (5 bases). Looked up from germline, CDR1 is ENHRY and CDR2 is SYGVKD. The germline V and J ends were trimmed by 4 bases and 8 bases, with 15 bases remaining between them. The CDR3 spans 15 residues. The CDR3 protein is CAISVSGGRDSPLHF. Written as DNA, the CDR3 is TGTGCCATCAGTGTAAGCGGGGGTAGGGATTCACCCCTCCACTTT.

This rearrangement joins TRBV15 to TRBJ2-2; maybe TRBD1 (7 bases). This CDR3 has 16 amino acids. The germline V gene encodes CDR1 LNHNV and CDR2 YYDKDF (reference sequence). The V and J ends lost 5 bases and 1 base respectively, with 14 bases between them. The CDR3 protein is CATSGRQGGNTGELFF. CDR3 bases: TGTGCCACCAGCGGAAGACAGGGAGGGAACACCGGGGAGCTGTTTTTT.

This sequence joins TRBV6-5 and TRBJ1-6; 7 bases match TRBD1. The junction had 8 bases not matched to a gene; V was cut back by 0 bases and J by 15 bases. The CDR3 sequence is 14 residues long. Germline V gene data show CDR1 as MNHEY and CDR2 as SVGAGI. The CDR3 region has the DNA TGTGCCAGCAGTTACTCCAACAGGGGATTGTTCCTCCACTTT. Its translation is CASSYSNRGLFLHF.

This rearrangement joins TRBV21-1 to TRBJ2-1; the table's TRBD2 call for D was not verified on the DNA. TRBV21-1 is a pseudogene segment. The CDR3 contains 16 residues. The CDR3 spells CASSKYTGDWDNEQFF. The CDR3 nucleotides read TGTGCCAGCAGCAAATATACCGGGGATTGGGACAATGAGCAGTTCTTC.

V gene TRBV5-6 combines with J gene TRBJ2-7; the match to TRBD1 covers 10 bases. CDR1 SGHDT and CDR2 YYEEEE come from the germline V gene. V lost 0 bases and J lost 2; bases outside the gene matches: 2. This CDR3 has 15 residues. CDR3: CASSLEGQGTYEQYF. The CDR3 region has the DNA TGTGCCAGCAGCTTGGAGGGACAGGGGACCTACGAGCAGTACTTC.

The DNA for the CDR3 is TGCGCCAGCAGCCAAGAGTGGGCGATAGCTAACTATGGCTACACCTTC. Amino acids: CASSQEWAIANYGYTF. The chain uses TRBV4-1 and TRBJ1-2; D is unclear. The germline V gene encodes CDR1 MGHRA and CDR2 YSYEKL. The CDR3 runs to 16 residues. With 0 bases removed from V and 0 bases from J, the gap between germline ends came to 11 bases.

The chain joins TRBV6-1 to TRBJ1-2; TRBD1 matches at 10 bases. The germline CDR1 and CDR2 sequences are MNHNS and SASEGT. The CDR3 runs to 14 residues. Trimming took 5 bases from V and 6 from J; bases not matched to a gene: 6. The CDR3 DNA reads TGTGCCAGCAGTACCCTCGGGACAGGGGATGGCTACACCTTC. Translated: CASSTLGTGDGYTF.

V is TRBV19 and J is TRBJ2-1, with TRBD1 matching 9 bases. The J segment lost 2 bases and the V segment lost 6 bases, leaving 5 bases of the junction unmatched. The CDR3 covers 15 residues. Per the germline V gene, CDR1 is LNHDA and CDR2 is SQIVND (reference sequence). The CDR3 loop is CASRVTGGPYNEQFF. CDR3 coding DNA: TGTGCCAGTAGGGTAACAGGGGGCCCCTACAATGAGCAGTTCTTC.

The gene calls are TRBV5-1 and TRBJ1-5, with D unresolved. CDR1 is SGHRS and CDR2 is YFSETQ in the germline V gene. The CDR3 length is 12 residues. Trimming left V 0 bases short and J 9 bases short, with 7 bases between. DNA for the CDR3: TGCGCCAGCAGCTTGGACGGTGCGCCCCAGCATTTT. It translates to CASSLDGAPQHF.

This clone was seen a handful of times. The rearrangement joins TRBV27 to TRBJ2-1; TRBD1 matches 8 bases. This CDR3 has 17 residues. The V segment lost 5 bases and the J segment 4 bases; nucleotides outside the gene matches: 13. CDR1 MNHEY and CDR2 SMNVEV come from the germline V gene (reference sequence). This chain's CDR3 is CASSPRDRPVWYNEQFF. The CDR3 DNA reads as TGTGCCAGCAGTCCTCGGGACAGGCCGGTCTGGTACAATGAGCAGTTCTTC.

The DNA of the CDR3 is TGTGCCAGCAGCATAAACAGGGGAAACACTGAAGCTTTCTTT. This translates into CASSINRGNTEAFF. This chain connects TRBV7-9 to TRBJ1-1; 7 nucleotides match TRBD1. Germline V gene data show CDR1 as SEHNR and CDR2 as FQNEAQ (reference sequence). The CDR3 runs to 14 residues. V shed 5 bases, J shed 2 bases, and the junction held 5 bases outside the gene matches.

The chain links TRBV7-6 to TRBJ1-1, with D possibly TRBD1 on 6 matching bases. CDR1 is SGHVS and CDR2 is FNYEAQ in the germline V gene. The CDR3 has 14 residues. The V gene lost 4 bases and the J gene lost 3 bases, with 12 bases spanning the gap. CDR3 loop: CASSSQGWDTEAFF. CDR3 DNA sequence: TGTGCCAGCAGCTCACAGGGATGGGACACTGAAGCTTTCTTT.

The CDR3 region has the DNA TGTGCCAGCAGGTTGGCGGTTAATAGCAATCAGCCCCAGCATTTT. Protein sequence: CASRLAVNSNQPQHF. This sequence joins TRBV6-1 and TRBJ1-5; D not certain. This CDR3 has 15 residues. Trimming left V 6 bases short and J 0 bases short, with 12 bases between. Germline-derived CDR1 and CDR2 are MNHNS and SASEGT.

This clone was recorded once. This sequence joins TRBV5-1 and TRBJ2-2, with TRBD2 as a possible D gene (5 bases). The CDR3 spans 16 residues. V was pared by 1 base and J by 0 bases, with 10 bases between. Germline V gives CDR1 SGHRS, CDR2 YFSETQ. The CDR3 is CASSLSGGSNTGELFF. The CDR3 DNA sequence: TGCGCCAGCAGCTTGTCTGGAGGCTCGAACACCGGGGAGCTGTTTTTT.

Turning to this clone: The sample carries other DNA sequences with the same CDR3. This chain uses TRBV7-9 with TRBJ2-1, with 10 bases aligning to TRBD2. Per the germline V gene, CDR1 is SEHNR and CDR2 is FQNEAQ (reference sequence). CDR3 size: 16 residues. Unmatched junction bases numbered 6, after V lost 2 bases and J lost 5 bases. CDR3 DNA sequence: TGTGCCAGCAGCTTAATGGGGCTAGCGGGAGACAATGAGCAGTTCTTC. It specifies CASSLMGLAGDNEQFF. Full variable domain (rest looked up from reference TRBV7-9 and TRBJ2-1): DTGVSQNPRHKITKRGQNVTFRCDPISEHNRLYWYRQTLGQGPEFLTYFQNEAQLEKSRLLSDRFSAERPKGSFSTLEIQRTEQGDSAMYLCASSLMGLAGDNEQFFGPGTRLTVL.

V and J are TRBV11-2 and TRBJ2-7, with 10 bases that match TRBD2. Per the germline V gene, CDR1 is SGHAT and CDR2 is FQNNGV. This CDR3 region has 15 residues. The J segment lost 4 bases and the V segment lost 3 bases, leaving 6 bases of the junction unmatched. The CDR3 DNA sequence: TGTGCCAGCAGCTTTCTAGCGGGGGCGGCGTACGAGCAGTACTTC. Translated: CASSFLAGAAYEQYF.

This sequence joins TRBV5-4 and TRBJ2-1, with 8 nucleotides matching TRBD2. The CDR3 is 15 residues long. Trimming removed 0 bases from V and 8 bases from J; junction bases left unmatched: 7. Germline lookup yields CDR1 SGHNT and CDR2 YYREEE (reference sequence). The CDR3 loop is CASSLEAGEIDEQFF. The CDR3 bases are TGTGCCAGCAGCTTGGAAGCGGGAGAAATCGATGAGCAGTTCTTC.

CDR3 sequence (DNA): TGTGCCAGCAGCTTGGTCGGTGTCTACGAGCAGTACTTC. It encodes CASSLVGVYEQYF. The chain employs TRBV5-6 and TRBJ2-7; no clear D gene. V was pared by 0 bases and J by 3 bases, with 7 bases between. Germline V gene lookup returns CDR1 SGHDT and CDR2 YYEEEE. CDR3 size: 13 residues.

V gene TRBV30 combines with J gene TRBJ2-1; 10 bases are shared with TRBD2. Per germline, CDR1 GTSNPN and CDR2 SVGIG (reference sequence). With V trimmed by 0 bases and J by 3 bases, 11 bases remained unmatched. The CDR3 sequence is 18 residues long. CDR3 region: CAWSVVASGRAFYNEQFF. For the CDR3, the DNA is TGTGCCTGGAGTGTAGTCGCTAGCGGGAGAGCCTTCTACAATGAGCAGTTCTTC.

The chain combines TRBV5-6 with TRBJ1-5; TRBD1 aligns across 7 bases. Germline loops: CDR1 SGHDT, CDR2 YYEEEE. The J segment lost 2 bases and the V segment lost 4 bases, leaving 15 bases of the junction unmatched. This CDR3 spans 18 amino acids. Here the CDR3 DNA reads TGTGCCAGCAGCGAATGGGACAGATCGTACCTGGGCAATCAGCCCCAGCATTTT. Its translation: CASSEWDRSYLGNQPQHF. The full variable domain, with the rest looked up from reference TRBV5-6 and TRBJ1-5, is DAGVTQSPTHLIKTRGQQVTLRCSPKSGHDTVSWYQQALGQGPQFIFQYYEEEERQRGNFPDRFSGHQFPNYSSELNVNALLLGDSALYLCASSEWDRSYLGNQPQHFGDGTRLSIL.

Concerning this clone itself: The junction shows a germline mismatch at one end, possibly a read error. The chain combines TRBV5-1 with TRBJ2-6, with 9 bases that match TRBD1. The CDR3 extends over 17 amino acids. Germline lookup yields CDR1 SGHRS and CDR2 YFSETQ. DNA of the CDR3: TGCGCCAGCAGCTCCGGGACAGGGACCTCGGGGGCCAACGGCCTGACTTTC. It specifies CASSSGTGTSGANGLTF.

A few counts support this clone. The chain joins TRBV19 to TRBJ1-2, with D perhaps matching TRBD1 (5 bases). Between the trimmed V and J ends, which lost 1 base and 5 bases, there was a span of 11 bases. Looked up from germline, CDR1 is LNHDA and CDR2 is SQIVND (reference sequence). The CDR3 contains 14 residues. CDR3 in amino acids: CASSIGRDSYGYTF. CDR3 in DNA: TGTGCCAGTAGTATAGGCAGGGATAGTTATGGCTACACCTTC.